One and the same sample provided the 31 T cell receptor beta chains below, sequenced in a study of PD-1 blockade in classical Hodgkin lymphoma. Repertoires were generated with immunoSEQ multiplex PCR, while TCRdb's copy carries only in-frame clones and drops some. The data show around 44,000 clones, roughly nine tenths seen once. Every patient experienced relapse after autologous stem cell transplantation, and brentuximab vedotin exposure varied. The sample here was peripheral blood mononuclear cells (PBMCs), taken before the second cycle of nivolumab. The receptors stem from a human donor with classical Hodgkin lymphoma.

The chain combines TRBV7-3 with TRBJ2-5; D possibly corresponds to TRBD2 (5 bases). V lost 6 bases to trimming and J lost 1 base, with 9 bases between them. The length of the CDR3 is 13 residues. Germline V gives CDR1 SGHTA, CDR2 FQGTGA. The CDR3: CASSRSGQETQYF. The CDR3 nucleotides read TGTGCCAGCAGTCGGAGCGGCCAAGAGACCCAGTACTTC.

The V gene is TRBV19, the J gene TRBJ2-7; 8 bases line up with TRBD2. This CDR3 contains 16 residues. Losses at the gene ends were 4 bases for V and 0 bases for J; bases not matched to a gene: 8. CDR1 and CDR2 from the germline V gene are LNHDA and SQIVND (reference sequence). The CDR3 nucleotides are TGTGCCAGTAGTAAGTACGGGACTAGGAGCTCCTACGAGCAGTACTTC. Encoded protein: CASSKYGTRSSYEQYF.

The rearrangement links TRBV2 to TRBJ2-5, with D maybe TRBD1 (6 bases). Germline CDR1 reads SNHLY; CDR2 reads FYNNEI. The CDR3 sequence is 13 residues long. V shed 7 bases and J shed 5 bases, with 14 bases lying between them. The CDR3 region is CASIPRGGETQYF. DNA for the CDR3: TGTGCCAGCATTCCCAGGGGTGGGGAGACCCAGTACTTC.

This chain joins TRBV7-2 and TRBJ1-2, with D perhaps matching TRBD1 (5 bases). The CDR3 consists of 14 residues. V lost 4 bases and J lost 7, with 16 bases in between. Germline-derived CDR1 and CDR2 are SGHTA and FQGNSA. This chain's CDR3 is CASSSQGALIGYTF. The CDR3 region has the DNA TGTGCCAGCAGCTCCCAGGGAGCATTAATTGGCTACACCTTC.

The chain carries TRBV27 and TRBJ1-5, with D tentatively TRBD1 (6 bases). CDR1 and CDR2 (germline): MNHEY, SMNVEV (reference sequence). This CDR3 is 16 amino acids long. Deletions cut 5 bases from V and 7 bases from J, with 21 bases between. CDR3 protein: CASSLGTPLRGQPQHF. The CDR3 DNA follows: TGTGCCAGCAGTCTCGGGACACCCCTCCGGGGGCAGCCCCAGCATTTT.

A single count supports this clone. V gene TRBV27 combines with J gene TRBJ2-7; D is uncertain. Germline V gene data show CDR1 as MNHEY and CDR2 as SMNVEV (reference sequence). The CDR3 has 13 residues. V was shortened by 3 bases and J by 1 base, with 7 bases between the two germline ends. CDR3 nucleotide sequence: TGTGCCAGCAGTTTGACGGTTTCCTACGAGCAGTACTTC. Translation gives CASSLTVSYEQYF.

The V gene is TRBV29-1, the J gene TRBJ2-3, with 12 bases lining up with TRBD2. J gave up 3 bases and V 5 bases, and 6 bases lay outside the gene matches. Germline loops: CDR1 SQVTM, CDR2 ANQGSEA. The CDR3 contains 15 residues. CDR3 sequence reads: CSVRRGLAGTDTQYF. The CDR3 DNA sequence: TGCAGCGTTCGGCGAGGACTAGCGGGAACAGATACGCAGTATTTT.

The V call is TRBV29-1, the J call TRBJ2-3; TRBD2 might be the D (6 bases). V lost 4 bases, J lost 2 bases, and 13 bases lay in between. The CDR3 has 14 amino acids. Germline assignment: CDR1 SQVTM and CDR2 ANQGSEA. The CDR3 DNA sequence: TGCAGCGTTGTCATTAGCGGCGCCACAGATACGCAGTATTTT. Protein sequence: CSVVISGATDTQYF.

The CDR3 DNA sequence: TGTGCCAGCAGCCCGGGACAGAGGAACACTGAAGCTTTCTTT. It is translated as CASSPGQRNTEAFF. The rearrangement links TRBV6-6 to TRBJ1-1; TRBD1 agrees at 7 bases. The V gene end was trimmed by 6 bases and the J gene end by 1 base; junction bases not matched to a gene: 5. The germline V gene encodes CDR1 MNHNY and CDR2 SVGAGI (reference sequence). The CDR3 length is 14 residues.

This sequence joins TRBV15 and TRBJ1-1, with 8 bases identical to TRBD1. Germline values: CDR1 LNHNV, CDR2 YYDKDF (reference sequence). J was trimmed by 3 bases and V by 0 bases; bases with no gene match: 9. The CDR3 has 17 amino acids. The CDR3 protein is CATSRDRPQTGDTEAFF. CDR3 DNA sequence: TGTGCCACCAGCAGAGATAGGCCCCAGACAGGGGACACTGAAGCTTTCTTT.

The chain couples TRBV7-9 to TRBJ2-3; D could derive from TRBD1 or TRBD2 (5 bases each). CDR3 length: 19 amino acids. V dropped 3 bases and J dropped 4 bases, with 26 bases sitting between them. From germline, CDR1 is SEHNR and CDR2 FQNEAQ (reference sequence). CDR3 residues: CASSLGPQLDLLRSDTQYF. In DNA form, the CDR3 reads TGTGCCAGCAGCTTGGGACCTCAACTGGATCTACTCAGGTCAGATACGCAGTATTTT.

This clone was observed once. The chain combines TRBV19 with TRBJ2-2; TRBD1 agrees at 7 bases. Unmatched junction bases numbered 8, after V lost 7 bases and J lost 6 bases. Per the germline V gene, CDR1 is LNHDA and CDR2 is SQIVND (reference sequence). The CDR3 has 14 residues. CDR3 residues: CASKGDSYAGELFF. CDR3 bases: TGTGCCAGTAAGGGGGACAGTTACGCCGGGGAGCTGTTTTTT.

The V and J genes are TRBV2 and TRBJ2-1; 8 nucleotides match TRBD1. J was trimmed by 6 bases and V by 4 bases; bases with no gene match: 8. Germline values: CDR1 SNHLY, CDR2 FYNNEI. The CDR3 runs 15 residues. The CDR3 is CASSGDRGPFNEQFF. CDR3 nucleotides: TGTGCCAGCAGTGGCGACAGGGGACCCTTCAATGAGCAGTTCTTC.

This clone has a handful of counts. In DNA form, the CDR3 reads TGTGCCAGCAGCTTAGATCCCTCACCCTACTACGAGCAGTACTTC. Its translation: CASSLDPSPYYEQYF. The rearrangement links TRBV7-2 to TRBJ2-7; D unclear. The CDR3 contains 15 residues. Germline CDR1 SGHTA, CDR2 FQGNSA. Deletions cut 1 base from V and 3 bases from J, with 13 bases between.

In this sample, this clone turned up a few times. The chain combines TRBV7-9 with TRBJ2-7; possible D gene TRBD1, 5 bases. The V and J ends lost 4 bases and 0 bases respectively, with 7 bases between them. CDR3 length: 13 residues. Germline loops: CDR1 SEHNR, CDR2 FQNEAQ (reference sequence). CDR3 coding DNA: TGTGCCAGCAGCTCCCAGGGCTCCTACGAGCAGTACTTC. It yields the protein CASSSQGSYEQYF.

The chain joins TRBV7-2 to TRBJ1-2, with 8 nucleotides matching TRBD1. CDR3 length: 14 residues. After removal of 5 bases from V and 3 bases from J, the junction contained 5 bases not matched to a gene. Per germline, CDR1 SGHTA and CDR2 FQGNSA. The CDR3 is CASSATGGDYGYTF. The CDR3 coding sequence is TGTGCCAGCAGCGCCACAGGGGGGGACTATGGCTACACCTTC.

This sequence joins TRBV9 and TRBJ2-5, with D tentatively TRBD1 (5 bases). The germline V gene has CDR1 SGDLS and CDR2 YYNGEE. Trimming took 0 bases from V and 4 from J, leaving 13 bases between them. This CDR3 is built from 15 residues. CDR3 coding DNA: TGTGCCAGCAGCGTAGGGGGCAGTTTGGGAGAGACCCAGTACTTC. It codes for CASSVGGSLGETQYF.

The genes are TRBV28 and TRBJ2-7; tentative D call: TRBD1 (6 bases). CDR1 and CDR2 (germline): MDHEN, SYDVKM. The CDR3 consists of 15 residues. Trimming stripped 6 bases from V and 2 bases from J, with 17 bases between. CDR3 sequence: CASSQTGTLTYEQYF. CDR3 sequence (DNA): TGTGCCAGCAGCCAAACCGGGACACTGACCTACGAGCAGTACTTC.

The rearrangement links TRBV10-3 to TRBJ2-5, with D possibly TRBD1 on 7 matching bases. The germline gives CDR1 ENHRY, CDR2 SYGVKD. The CDR3 loop spans 17 amino acids. Trimming shortened V by 0 bases and J by 1 base, and 15 bases separated the two germline ends. CDR3 protein: CAISESKAGGIQETQYF. The CDR3 bases are TGTGCCATCAGTGAGTCGAAGGCAGGGGGGATCCAAGAGACCCAGTACTTC.

The rearrangement links TRBV7-8 to TRBJ2-3; TRBD2 matches at 8 bases. This CDR3 has 16 residues. J was trimmed by 4 bases and V by 4 bases; bases with no gene match: 10. CDR1 SGHVS and CDR2 FQNEAQ come from the germline V gene. This CDR3 reads CASSSQAGVGADTQYF. CDR3 coding DNA: TGTGCCAGCAGCTCCCAAGCGGGAGTCGGCGCAGATACGCAGTATTTT.

The chain couples TRBV12-5 to TRBJ1-2, with D possibly TRBD1 on 5 matching bases. CDR1 and CDR2 (germline): LGHNT, FRNRAP. CDR3 length: 14 amino acids. The ends were cut back, 6 bases at V and 0 bases at J, with 11 bases in the middle. The CDR3 sequence is CASGVGTANYGYTF. Here the CDR3 DNA reads TGTGCTAGTGGCGTCGGGACGGCTAACTATGGCTACACCTTC.

V gene TRBV28 combines with J gene TRBJ1-3, with D possibly being TRBD1 (5 bases). CDR1 and CDR2 (germline): MDHEN, SYDVKM. The CDR3 extends over 17 amino acids. The ends were cut back, 6 bases at V and 0 bases at J, with 18 bases in the middle. For the CDR3, the DNA is TGTGCCAGCAGCGCAGTGGGCAGGGCGCTCTCTGGAAACACCATATATTTT. This encodes CASSAVGRALSGNTIYF. Filled out from reference TRBV28 and TRBJ1-3, the complete variable domain reads DVKVTQSSRYLVKRTGEKVFLECVQDMDHENMFWYRQDPGLGLRLIYFSYDVKMKEKGDIPEGYSVSREKKERFSLILESASTNQTSMYLCASSAVGRALSGNTIYFGEGSWLTVV.

V gene TRBV21-1 combines with J gene TRBJ2-3; the tabulated D call, TRBD2, remains unverified against the DNA. TRBV21-1 is labeled a pseudogene. The length of the CDR3 is 13 residues. The CDR3 loop reads CASSKRATDTQYF. The CDR3 DNA sequence: TGTGCCAGCAGCAAGCGGGCCACAGATACGCAGTATTTT.

The rearrangement uses TRBV5-1 and TRBJ2-7, with 10 bases lining up with TRBD1. With 4 bases clipped from V and 7 bases from J, the junction kept 8 bases outside the gene matches. Germline V gene data show CDR1 as SGHRS and CDR2 as YFSETQ. The CDR3 extends over 14 amino acids. CDR3 amino acids: CASSPPGQGTEQYF. Here the CDR3 DNA reads TGCGCCAGCAGCCCTCCGGGACAGGGGACTGAGCAGTACTTC.

This clone was seen just once. The chain combines TRBV4-1 with TRBJ2-5; D might be TRBD1 or TRBD2, each matching 5 bases. Germline-derived CDR1 and CDR2 are MGHRA and YSYEKL. The CDR3 contains 13 residues. V gave up 5 bases and J gave up 2 bases, with 9 bases separating them. CDR3 loop: CASSGEGQETQYF. DNA of the CDR3: TGCGCCAGCAGCGGAGAGGGGCAAGAGACCCAGTACTTC.

The chain joins TRBV7-3 to TRBJ2-5; 8 nucleotides align to TRBD2. Trimming took 5 bases from V and 2 from J; bases not matched to a gene: 4. Germline lookup yields CDR1 SGHTA and CDR2 FQGTGA. The CDR3 loop spans 14 amino acids. The CDR3 coding sequence is TGTGCCAGCAGCCGGGCGGGGGGACAAGAGACCCAGTACTTC. This translates into CASSRAGGQETQYF.

V is TRBV6-1 and J is TRBJ1-3; possibly TRBD1 for D (5 bases). This CDR3 is built from 13 residues. Trimming cost V 6 bases and J 0 bases, with 6 bases left between them. Germline V gene lookup returns CDR1 MNHNS and CDR2 SASEGT. This chain's CDR3 is CASRQGSGNTIYF. The DNA for the CDR3 is TGTGCCAGCAGGCAGGGCTCTGGAAACACCATATATTTT.

Points on this clone: Other DNA sequences in the sample encode the same CDR3. The chain carries TRBV5-4 and TRBJ2-5; D is undetermined. CDR1 and CDR2 from the germline V gene are SGHNT and YYREEE (reference sequence). With 0 bases removed from V and 3 bases from J, the gap between germline ends came to 6 bases. CDR3 length: 13 residues. The CDR3, as DNA: TGTGCCAGCAGCTTGGACAGAGAAGAGACCCAGTACTTC. This sequence encodes CASSLDREETQYF.

J is TRBJ1-2 and V is TRBV28; D uncertain. The germline CDR1 and CDR2 sequences are MDHEN and SYDVKM. V was pared by 2 bases and J by 1 base, with 11 bases between. The CDR3 runs 15 residues. The CDR3 sequence is CASSLKQNFNYGYTF. DNA for the CDR3: TGTGCCAGCAGTTTAAAACAGAACTTTAACTATGGCTACACCTTC.

This clone was detected a few times. CDR3 protein: CASSAGTIGNSPLHF. The CDR3 coding sequence is TGTGCCAGCAGTGCCGGGACGATTGGTAATTCACCCCTCCACTTT. This chain links TRBV11-2 with TRBJ1-6, with a weak D call TRBD1 (5 bases). This CDR3 has 15 amino acids. Germline values: CDR1 SGHAT, CDR2 FQNNGV. V lost 6 bases and J lost 6, with 15 bases in between.

The chain couples TRBV5-1 to TRBJ2-5, with a weak D call TRBD2 (6 bases). Trimming removed 1 base at V and 2 bases at J, with 9 bases between. Germline CDR1 is SGHRS and CDR2 is YFSETQ. This CDR3 has 14 residues. Here the CDR3 reads CASSLSSAQETQYF. The DNA of the CDR3 is TGCGCCAGCAGCTTGTCTAGCGCTCAAGAGACCCAGTACTTC.